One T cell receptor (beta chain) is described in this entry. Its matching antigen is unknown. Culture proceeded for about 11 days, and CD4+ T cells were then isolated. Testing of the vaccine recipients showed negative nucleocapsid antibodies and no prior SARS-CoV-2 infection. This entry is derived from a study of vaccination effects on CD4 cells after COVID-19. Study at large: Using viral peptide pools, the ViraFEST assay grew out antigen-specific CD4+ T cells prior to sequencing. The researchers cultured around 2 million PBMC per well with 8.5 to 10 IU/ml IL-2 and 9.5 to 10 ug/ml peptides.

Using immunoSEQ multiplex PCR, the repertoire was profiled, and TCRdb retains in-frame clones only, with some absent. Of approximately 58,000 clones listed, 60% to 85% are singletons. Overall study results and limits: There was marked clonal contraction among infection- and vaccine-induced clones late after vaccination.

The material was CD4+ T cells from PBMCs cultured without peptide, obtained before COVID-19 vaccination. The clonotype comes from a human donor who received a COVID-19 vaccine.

This CDR3 is CAWSVTGNTIYF. CDR3 bases: TGTGCCTGGAGTGTAACAGGAAACACCATATATTTT. The chain joins TRBV30 to TRBJ1-3; D not certain. Germline-derived CDR1 and CDR2 are GTSNPN and SVGIG (reference sequence). The V end lost 0 bases, the J end lost 4 bases, and 4 bases lay between the germline ends. This CDR3 has 12 amino acids.